These 5 T cell receptor beta chains were sequenced from one sample in a study of Ad26.COV2.S vaccination and SARS-CoV-2 variants (dated by TCRdb to the early 2020s). This specimen's treatment or condition label, interpreted: about 20 received Ad26.COV2.S at low or high dose, single or two shots; roughly five received placebo; per-sample allocation not given. Repertoires of vaccine and placebo recipients were sequenced from samples taken on day 63 after the first injection. Libraries were prepared through the immunoSEQ multiplex PCR assay. As stored in TCRdb, this immuneACCESS dataset retains in-frame rearrangements with V and J assigned. A fraction of the clones does not appear; measured against another copy, unresolved V genes explain less than half of the discrepancy, and the remainder lacks a known reason. The sample profile shows under 550,000 clones; roughly 90% of them were found once. The ten largest make up about 3.5% of the sample.

The starting material was peripheral blood, obtained in a trial of Ad26.COV2.S vaccine versus placebo. Receptor source: a person aged 18-65 years who received the Ad26.COV2.S COVID-19 vaccine or a placebo.

This CDR3 is CASSHASSGGWSEQFF. As DNA, the CDR3 is TGTGCCAGTAGTCACGCCTCTAGCGGGGGTTGGAGTGAGCAGTTCTTC. The chain is built from TRBV19 and TRBJ2-1; TRBD2 agrees at 10 bases. Trimming removed 5 bases from V and 9 bases from J; junction bases left unmatched: 13. The CDR3 is made up of 16 amino acids. CDR1 is LNHDA, CDR2 SQIVND, per germline (reference sequence).

V gene TRBV5-6 combines with J gene TRBJ1-2; no reliable D call. This CDR3 is 11 amino acids long. V was shortened by 2 bases and J by 5 bases, with 4 bases between the two germline ends. Germline V gives CDR1 SGHDT, CDR2 YYEEEE. Here the CDR3 DNA reads TGTGCCAGCAGCTTCGCGTATGGCTACACCTTC. Translation: CASSFAYGYTF.

The gene calls are TRBV24-1 and TRBJ2-1; possibly TRBD2 for D (5 bases). This CDR3 comprises 15 residues. V lost 5 bases and J lost 4, with 14 bases in between. Germline assignment: CDR1 KGHDR and CDR2 SFDVKD. CDR3 DNA: TGTGCCACCAGTGGCCGGGGTGGAGTGTACAATGAGCAGTTCTTC. Its protein product is CATSGRGGVYNEQFF.

V usage is TRBV4-3 and J usage is TRBJ1-1; D call uncertain. Trimming removed 0 bases from V and 4 bases from J, with 12 bases in between. Germline V gene sequence: CDR1 LGHNA, CDR2 YSLEER. This CDR3 has 15 residues. For the CDR3, the DNA is TGCGCCAGCAGCCAAGATCCCAGTCCTCGCACTGAAGCTTTCTTT. Amino acids: CASSQDPSPRTEAFF.

The gene calls are TRBV6-2 or TRBV6-3 and TRBJ1-4; 10 bases align to TRBD1. The germline CDR1 and CDR2 sequences are MNHEY and SVGEGT. The CDR3 loop spans 16 amino acids. V gave up 6 bases and J gave up 1 base; unmatched junction bases: 5. CDR3 nucleotide sequence: TGTGCCAGCAGCACCCGGGACAGGGGAACTAATGAAAAACTGTTTTTT. It translates to CASSTRDRGTNEKLFF.